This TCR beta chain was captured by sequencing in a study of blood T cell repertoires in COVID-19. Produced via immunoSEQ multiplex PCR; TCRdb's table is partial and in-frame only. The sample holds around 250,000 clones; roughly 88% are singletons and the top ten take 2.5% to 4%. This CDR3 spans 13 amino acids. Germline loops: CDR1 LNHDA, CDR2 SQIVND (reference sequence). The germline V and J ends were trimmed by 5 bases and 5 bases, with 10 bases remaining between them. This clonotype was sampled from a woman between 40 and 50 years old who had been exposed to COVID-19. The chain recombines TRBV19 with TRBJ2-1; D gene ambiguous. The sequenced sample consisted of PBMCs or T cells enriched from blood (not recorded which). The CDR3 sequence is CASSPEQHNEQFF. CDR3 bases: TGTGCCAGTAGTCCTGAACAGCACAATGAGCAGTTCTTC.